A single sample gave rise to the 24 T cell receptor beta chains below, sequenced in a study of blood T cell repertoires in COVID-19. Only in-frame clones appear in the TCRdb table, and some are missing; sequencing was by immunoSEQ multiplex PCR. The table includes about 310,000 clones, roughly nine tenths detected once. The sequencing sample was made of peripheral blood. These receptors came from a man between 18 and 35 years old with active or convalescent COVID-19.

A few counts support this clone. The V gene is TRBV5-1, the J gene TRBJ2-7; no firm D call. Germline lookup yields CDR1 SGHRS and CDR2 YFSETQ. This CDR3 has 16 residues. V was pared by 0 bases and J by 2 bases, with 15 bases between. CDR3 residues: CASSLANSQVAYEQYF. The DNA of the CDR3 is TGCGCCAGCAGCTTGGCCAACAGTCAAGTAGCCTACGAGCAGTACTTC.

V is TRBV28 and J is TRBJ1-2, with 9 bases lining up with TRBD1. Germline V CDR1 and CDR2: MDHEN, SYDVKM. V trimming: 6 bases; J trimming: 7 bases; junction bases outside the gene matches: 9. The CDR3 contains 14 residues. The CDR3 DNA sequence: TGTGCCAGCAGCACACAGGGGGCGTTGGGTGGCTACACCTTC. Translation gives CASSTQGALGGYTF.

This sequence joins TRBV3-1 (or the pseudogene TRBV3-2) and TRBJ1-1, with TRBD1 as a possible D gene (5 bases). The germline CDR1 and CDR2 sequences are LGHDT and YNNKEL (reference sequence). The CDR3 consists of 14 residues. V gave up 4 bases and J gave up 1 base, with 10 bases separating them. DNA of the CDR3: TGTGCCAGCAGCCCAAGGGGAGGGAACACTGAAGCTTTCTTT. Its translation is CASSPRGGNTEAFF.

V is TRBV5-1 and J is TRBJ2-1; D is unresolved. The CDR3 loop spans 13 amino acids. Trimming took 7 bases from V and 9 from J, leaving 17 bases between them. Looked up from germline, CDR1 is SGHRS and CDR2 is YFSETQ. This chain's CDR3 is CASLPLELGEQFF. In DNA, the CDR3 is TGCGCCAGCCTCCCCTTAGAACTCGGTGAGCAGTTCTTC.

In this sample, this clone turned up a few times. The V and J genes are TRBV9 and TRBJ1-1; D ambiguous. CDR1 is SGDLS and CDR2 is YYNGEE in the germline V gene. This CDR3 contains 14 residues. V lost 2 bases to trimming and J lost 5 bases, with 13 bases between them. The CDR3 nucleotides read TGTGCCAGCAGCGTCGAGGGTGTTGGGACTGAAGCTTTCTTT. This sequence encodes CASSVEGVGTEAFF.

The chain carries TRBV15 and TRBJ1-6; 8 bases fit TRBD1. Trimming took 3 bases from V and 7 from J; bases not matched to a gene: 5. Germline assignment: CDR1 LNHNV and CDR2 YYDKDF (reference sequence). This CDR3 spans 15 amino acids. The CDR3 sequence is CATSSMTGVNSPLHF. For the CDR3, the DNA is TGTGCCACCAGCAGTATGACAGGGGTGAATTCACCCCTCCACTTT.

CDR3 DNA: TGTGCCAGTAGTATAGTAGGACTAGCTCCTACTAACAATGAGCAGTTCTTC. Encoded protein: CASSIVGLAPTNNEQFF. The chain is built from TRBV19 and TRBJ2-1; 8 bases fit TRBD2. The CDR3 is made up of 17 amino acids. Germline CDR1 reads LNHDA; CDR2 reads SQIVND (reference sequence). V was pared by 1 base and J by 5 bases, with 10 bases of the junction left unmatched.

This clone has more than one count but fewer than ten. This sequence joins TRBV4-1 and TRBJ2-7; TRBD2 aligns across 8 bases. There are 15 residues in the CDR3. Germline CDR1 MGHRA, CDR2 YSYEKL. The ends lost 4 bases at V and 2 bases at J; junction bases unmatched: 7. The DNA of the CDR3 is TGCGCCAGCAGCCTCAAAGCGGGAGTCCCCTACGAGCAGTACTTC. Translated: CASSLKAGVPYEQYF.

The chain couples TRBV5-1 to TRBJ2-7, with no clear D. V was clipped by 0 bases and J by 7 bases, with 14 bases between them. From germline, CDR1 is SGHRS and CDR2 YFSETQ. The CDR3 has 14 residues. The CDR3 loop is CASSLADTFLEQYF. The CDR3 bases are TGCGCCAGCAGCTTGGCCGACACCTTCCTGGAGCAGTACTTC.

Concerning this clone: This CDR3 is also generated by other DNA sequences in the sample. The chain carries TRBV5-1 and TRBJ1-1; TRBD1 matches 7 bases. CDR1 and CDR2 from the germline V gene are SGHRS and YFSETQ. The junction had 4 bases not matched to a gene; V was cut back by 0 bases and J by 5 bases. This CDR3 is 14 amino acids long. Here the CDR3 reads CASSLGQGGTEAFF. CDR3 nucleotides: TGCGCCAGCAGCTTGGGACAGGGCGGTACTGAAGCTTTCTTT.

The J gene is TRBJ2-3, the V gene TRBV3-1 (or the pseudogene TRBV3-2); 8 positions agree with TRBD1. The V gene's germline CDR1 is LGHDT and CDR2 YNNKEL (reference sequence). The V gene end was trimmed by 4 bases and the J gene end by 4 bases; junction bases not matched to a gene: 4. There are 14 residues in the CDR3. CDR3 nucleotides: TGTGCCAGCAGCCGACAGGGGAGTTCAGATACGCAGTATTTT. Encoded protein: CASSRQGSSDTQYF.

This chain uses TRBV19 with TRBJ1-2; D may be TRBD1 (6 bases). CDR3 size: 14 residues. The V end was cut by 6 bases, the J end by 2 bases, with 13 bases between. Germline loops: CDR1 LNHDA, CDR2 SQIVND (reference sequence). CDR3 residues: CASRGHNLNYGYTF. As DNA, the CDR3 is TGTGCCAGTAGGGGACACAACTTAAACTATGGCTACACCTTC.

The rearrangement links TRBV10-1 to TRBJ2-3; the match to TRBD2 covers 7 bases. This CDR3 has 14 residues. The junction had 4 bases not matched to a gene; V was cut back by 3 bases and J by 4 bases. Looked up from germline, CDR1 is WNHNN and CDR2 is SYGVQD (reference sequence). In DNA, the CDR3 is TGCGCCAGCAGTGACGGCGGGGGTGCAGATACGCAGTATTTT. Amino acids: CASSDGGGADTQYF.

This chain links TRBV3-1 (or the pseudogene TRBV3-2) with TRBJ2-1; D might be TRBD2 (8 bases). Germline values: CDR1 LGHDT, CDR2 YNNKEL (reference sequence). There are 18 residues in the CDR3. V was cut by 5 bases and J by 3 bases, with 23 bases left in between. The CDR3 sequence: CASSTGQTPGLGYNEQFF. CDR3 bases: TGTGCCAGCAGCACGGGACAGACCCCGGGACTAGGCTACAATGAGCAGTTCTTC.

The V gene is TRBV3-1 (or the pseudogene TRBV3-2), the J gene TRBJ2-1, with D hard to call. The CDR3 loop spans 12 amino acids. The germline gives CDR1 LGHDT, CDR2 YNNKEL (reference sequence). Trimming pared 4 bases from V and 7 bases from J, leaving 8 bases between. The CDR3 sequence: CASSPRYNEQFF. CDR3 bases: TGTGCCAGCAGCCCCCGCTATAATGAGCAGTTCTTC.

The V gene is TRBV24-1, the J gene TRBJ2-5; D is unclear. With 4 bases removed from V and 5 bases from J, the gap between germline ends came to 16 bases. Germline V lookup: CDR1 KGHDR, CDR2 SFDVKD. The CDR3 is 15 residues long. CDR3 in amino acids: CATSDSDTVWETQYF. The CDR3 nucleotides read TGTGCCACCAGTGACTCTGACACGGTCTGGGAGACCCAGTACTTC.

The V and J genes are TRBV5-6 and TRBJ2-7, with D possibly TRBD2 on 6 matching bases. CDR3 length: 15 residues. Trimming shortened V by 3 bases and J by 3 bases, and 16 bases separated the two germline ends. CDR1 is SGHDT, CDR2 YYEEEE, per germline. CDR3 sequence (DNA): TGTGCCAGCAGCTACAGACGGGGACTTCGCTACGAGCAGTACTTC. Its protein is CASSYRRGLRYEQYF.

V gene TRBV11-2 combines with J gene TRBJ1-6; the D gene is possibly TRBD1 (6 bases). Trimming cost V 5 bases and J 0 bases, with 14 bases left between them. The CDR3 spans 17 residues. From germline, CDR1 is SGHAT and CDR2 FQNNGV. CDR3 sequence: CASSKNRDGSYNSPLHF. CDR3 DNA sequence: TGTGCCAGCAGCAAGAACAGGGATGGCTCCTATAATTCACCCCTCCACTTT.

The chain recombines TRBV27 with TRBJ2-7, with TRBD2 matching 7 bases. Germline CDR1 is MNHEY and CDR2 is SMNVEV (reference sequence). Trimming removed 4 bases from V and 2 bases from J; junction bases left unmatched: 5. The CDR3 has 14 amino acids. The chain's CDR3 is CASSSGGGPYEQYF. Here the CDR3 DNA reads TGTGCCAGCAGTTCCGGCGGGGGACCCTACGAGCAGTACTTC.

This chain connects TRBV5-6 to TRBJ2-6; 7 bases map to TRBD1. Per germline, CDR1 SGHDT and CDR2 YYEEEE. V dropped 4 bases and J dropped 1; count of bases not matched to a gene: 8. The CDR3 is 17 residues long. The CDR3 nucleotides read TGTGCCAGCAGCCCCAACCCGACAGGGTCTGGGGCCAACGTCCTGACTTTC. This codes for CASSPNPTGSGANVLTF.

This clone appeared a single time. The chain links TRBV5-1 to TRBJ1-2, with TRBD1 identical over 9 bases. Germline CDR1 reads SGHRS; CDR2 reads YFSETQ. Trimming cost V 2 bases and J 8 bases; bases outside gene matches: 4. The CDR3 consists of 13 residues. CDR3 sequence (DNA): TGCGCCAGCAGCTTAGGGACAGGGAACGGCTACACCTTC. This sequence encodes CASSLGTGNGYTF.

This clone was seen just once. The chain links TRBV20-1 to TRBJ2-1; D gene uncertain. Trimming took off 6 bases at V and 10 bases at J, with 13 bases between the two ends. From germline, CDR1 is DFQATT and CDR2 SNEGSKA (reference sequence). CDR3 length: 11 amino acids. The CDR3 nucleotides read TGCAGTGCCACCCCGAGCGCGGAGCAGTTCTTC. Amino acids: CSATPSAEQFF.

V is TRBV2 and J is TRBJ1-6; D is unresolved. V was clipped by 3 bases and J by 7 bases, with 10 bases between them. The length of the CDR3 is 14 residues. Germline V CDR1 and CDR2: SNHLY, FYNNEI. The CDR3 is CASSEVHGNSPLHF. CDR3 in DNA: TGTGCCAGCAGTGAGGTACACGGGAATTCACCCCTCCACTTT. Filled out from reference TRBV2 and TRBJ1-6, the complete variable domain reads EPEVTQTPSHQVTQMGQEVILRCVPISNHLYFYWYRQILGQKVEFLVSFYNNEISEKSEIFDDQFSVERPDGSNFTLKIRSTKLEDSAMYFCASSEVHGNSPLHFGNGTRLTVT.

The rearrangement uses TRBV6-5 and TRBJ1-2; TRBD1 matches at 10 bases. This CDR3 is 13 amino acids long. The ends lost 4 bases at V and 8 bases at J; junction bases unmatched: 4. Germline V gene data show CDR1 as MNHEY and CDR2 as SVGAGI. CDR3 coding DNA: TGTGCCAGCAGTTTGGACAGGGGGTTCGGCTACACCTTC. Its protein is CASSLDRGFGYTF.